This T cell receptor (beta chain) was captured in a study of OX40 agonist ivuxolimab in advanced cancers. Notes on the research overall: The costimulatory receptor OX40 (CD134) was targeted by ivuxolimab, a fully human IgG2 agonistic monoclonal antibody. Intravenous ivuxolimab was administered to patients every 2 weeks at six dose levels: 0.01, 0.1, 0.3, 1.5, 3 and 10 mg/kg. Among the approximately 50 dose-escalation patients, about 19 had hepatocellular carcinoma, roughly 15 melanoma, 9 renal cell carcinoma and 9 head and neck cancer. A male proportion of around 81% and a mean age of around 60 years, ranging from roughly 20 to 80, were recorded for the dose-escalation cohort. Patients were allowed to have had prior anti-PD-1, anti-PD-L1 or anti-CTLA-4 therapy, and 40% to 45% of the dose-escalation patients had been treated with checkpoint inhibitors. Partial responses were achieved by three dose-escalation patients, of whom one had hepatocellular carcinoma and two had cutaneous melanoma. Peripheral TCRbeta sequencing aimed to test whether ivuxolimab altered TCR sequence diversity and caused clonal T-cell expansion. The monotherapy dose-escalation portion (N of about 50 patients) of the phase I ivuxolimab trial is reported in the paper. The full study reports these points: After ivuxolimab, expanded clones were on average more numerous among CD8+ T cells than among CD4+ T cells. At doses of 0.1 to 3.0 mg/kg, clonal expansion of both CD4+ and CD8+ blood T cells was observed from baseline to week 6. Low levels of normalized T-cell clonal expansion were also shown by some nonresponding patients. Partial responders in the 0.1-3.0 mg/kg groups had among the lowest normalized peripheral clonal expansion, especially among CD8+ T cells. Antigen specificity was not determined for the clonally expanded peripheral T cells.

As to this clone: Its antigen is currently not known. No much larger clone exists at a distance of one base, and base qualities are not known.

The trial excluded patients who had a history of autoimmune disease or who were on systemic immunosuppression. Peripheral blood for TCR sequencing was drawn from every dose cohort at baseline, at cycle 4 day 1 and at cycle 7 day 1. Samples came from an open-label, multicenter, first-in-human phase I dose-escalation trial of ivuxolimab. Adults with locally advanced or metastatic melanoma, renal cell carcinoma, hepatocellular carcinoma or head and neck squamous cell carcinoma were enrolled in the trial. Before TCR sequencing, CD4+ T cells and CD8+ T cells from peripheral blood were sorted into separate populations. The germline V and J ends show losses of 7 bases and 4 bases respectively, and no gene match explains 4 bases of the junction. CDR3 length: 12 amino acids, cysteine to phenylalanine. Of the read, only the CDR3 DNA is kept; its 36 bases are in frame from base 1. The germline V gene specifies MNHNS as CDR1 and SASEGT as CDR2.

Genomic DNA was extracted from sorted cells for sequencing of the TCRbeta CDR3 region. The immunoSEQ Assay was used to sequence the TCRbeta CDR3 regions. Entries here come from immuneACCESS through TCRdb and include only in-frame sequences with V and J called. Some clones fail to appear in such tables; in the studies checked, an unresolved V gene covers under half of the shortfall, and the cause of the remainder is unknown. This sample holds about 77,000 clones; over 85% were observed only once. The top ten clones comprise over 2.5% of the sample. The rearranged chain carries TRBV6-1 and TRBJ2-7, with 7 bases matching TRBD2. Here the sequenced sample was CD4+ or CD8+ T cells sorted from blood, taken in a trial of the OX40 agonist ivuxolimab. This sequence was found in an adult with an advanced solid tumor such as melanoma, head and neck, liver or kidney cancer. The CDR3 sequence is CASNLLAYEQYF. The nucleotide sequence reads TGTGCCAGCAACCTACTAGCGTACGAGCAGTACTTC.